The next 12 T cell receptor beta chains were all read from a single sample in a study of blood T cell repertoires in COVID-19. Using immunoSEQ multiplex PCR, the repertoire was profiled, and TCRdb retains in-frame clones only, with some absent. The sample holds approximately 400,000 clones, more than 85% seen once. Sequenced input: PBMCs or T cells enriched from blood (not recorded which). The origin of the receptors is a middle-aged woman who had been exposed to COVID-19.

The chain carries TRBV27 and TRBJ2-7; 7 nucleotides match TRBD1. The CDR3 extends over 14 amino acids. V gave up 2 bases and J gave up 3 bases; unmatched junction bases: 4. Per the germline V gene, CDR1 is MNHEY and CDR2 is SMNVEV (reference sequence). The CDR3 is CASSLEQGIYEQYF. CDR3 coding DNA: TGTGCCAGCAGTTTAGAACAGGGGATCTACGAGCAGTACTTC.

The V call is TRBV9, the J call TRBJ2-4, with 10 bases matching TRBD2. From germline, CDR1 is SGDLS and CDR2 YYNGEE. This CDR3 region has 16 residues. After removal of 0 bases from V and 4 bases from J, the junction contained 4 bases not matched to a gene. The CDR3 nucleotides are TGTGCCAGCAGCGTAGCGGATAGCGGGAGGAAAAACATTCAGTACTTC. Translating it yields CASSVADSGRKNIQYF. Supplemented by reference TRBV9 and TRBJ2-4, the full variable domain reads DSGVTQTPKHLITATGQRVTLRCSPRSGDLSVYWYQQSLDQGLQFLIQYYNGEERAKGNILERFSAQQFPDLHSELNLSSLELGDSALYFCASSVADSGRKNIQYFGAGTRLSVL.

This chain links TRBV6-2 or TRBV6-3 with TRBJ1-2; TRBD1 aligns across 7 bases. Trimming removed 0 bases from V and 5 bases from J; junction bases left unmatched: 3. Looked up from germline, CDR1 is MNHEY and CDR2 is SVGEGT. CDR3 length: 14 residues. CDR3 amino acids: CASSYSGQIYGYTF. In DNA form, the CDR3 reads TGTGCCAGCAGTTACTCGGGACAGATATATGGCTACACCTTC.

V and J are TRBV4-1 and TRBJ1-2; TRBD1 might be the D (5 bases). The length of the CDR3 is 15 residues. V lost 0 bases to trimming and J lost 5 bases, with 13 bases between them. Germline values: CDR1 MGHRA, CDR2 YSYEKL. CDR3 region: CASSQDPGQGYGYTF. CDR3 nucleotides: TGCGCCAGCAGCCAAGATCCCGGCCAGGGTTATGGCTACACCTTC.

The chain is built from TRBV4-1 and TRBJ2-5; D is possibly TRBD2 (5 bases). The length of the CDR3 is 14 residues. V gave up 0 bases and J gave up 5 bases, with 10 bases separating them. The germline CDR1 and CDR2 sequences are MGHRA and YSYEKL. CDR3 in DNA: TGCGCCAGCAGCCAAGAACCCGGGGTGGAGACCCAGTACTTC. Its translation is CASSQEPGVETQYF.

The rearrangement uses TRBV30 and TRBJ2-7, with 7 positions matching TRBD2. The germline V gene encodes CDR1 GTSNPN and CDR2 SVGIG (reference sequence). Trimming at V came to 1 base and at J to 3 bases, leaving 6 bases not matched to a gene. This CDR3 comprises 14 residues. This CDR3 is CAWSGGGRVYEQYF. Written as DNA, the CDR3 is TGTGCCTGGAGTGGCGGGGGTCGGGTCTACGAGCAGTACTTC.

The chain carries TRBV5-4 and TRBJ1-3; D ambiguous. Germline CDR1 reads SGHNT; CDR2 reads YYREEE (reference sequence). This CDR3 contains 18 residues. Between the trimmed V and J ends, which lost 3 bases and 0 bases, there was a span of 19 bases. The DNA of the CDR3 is TGTGCCAGCAGCTCGACCTACAGTGCTATCAGCTCTGGAAACACCATATATTTT. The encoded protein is CASSSTYSAISSGNTIYF.

The CDR3 DNA is TGCAGCGTTGAAGAGCGCCAGGGGGCGGGCTATGGCTACACCTTC. Protein product: CSVEERQGAGYGYTF. The rearrangement uses TRBV29-1 and TRBJ1-2; 8 bases are a match to TRBD1. The germline gives CDR1 SQVTM, CDR2 ANQGSEA. V gave up 0 bases and J gave up 4 bases; unmatched junction bases: 7. This CDR3 is built from 15 residues.

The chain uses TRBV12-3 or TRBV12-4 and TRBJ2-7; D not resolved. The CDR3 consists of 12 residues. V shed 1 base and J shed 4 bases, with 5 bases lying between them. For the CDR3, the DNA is TGTGCCAGCAGTTTAGTTAGATACGAGCAGTACTTC. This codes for CASSLVRYEQYF.

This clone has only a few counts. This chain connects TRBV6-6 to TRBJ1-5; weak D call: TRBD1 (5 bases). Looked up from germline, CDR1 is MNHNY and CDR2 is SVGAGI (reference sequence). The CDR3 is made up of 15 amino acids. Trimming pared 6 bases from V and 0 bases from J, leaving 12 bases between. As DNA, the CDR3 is TGTGCCAGCAGACCGACAGATTCTAGCAATCAGCCCCAGCATTTT. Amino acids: CASRPTDSSNQPQHF.

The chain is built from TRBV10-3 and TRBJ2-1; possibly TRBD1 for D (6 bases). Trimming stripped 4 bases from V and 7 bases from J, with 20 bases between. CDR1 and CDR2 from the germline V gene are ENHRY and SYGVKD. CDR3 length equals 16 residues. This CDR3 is CAISGRIQGNGNEQFF. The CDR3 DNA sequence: TGTGCCATCAGTGGACGGATACAGGGTAATGGTAATGAGCAGTTCTTC.

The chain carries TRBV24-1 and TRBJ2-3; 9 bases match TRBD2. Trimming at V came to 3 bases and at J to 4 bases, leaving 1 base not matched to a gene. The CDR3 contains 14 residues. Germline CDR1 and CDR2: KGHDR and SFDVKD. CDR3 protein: CATSDSGGSDTQYF. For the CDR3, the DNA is TGTGCCACCAGTGATAGCGGGGGGTCAGATACGCAGTATTTT.